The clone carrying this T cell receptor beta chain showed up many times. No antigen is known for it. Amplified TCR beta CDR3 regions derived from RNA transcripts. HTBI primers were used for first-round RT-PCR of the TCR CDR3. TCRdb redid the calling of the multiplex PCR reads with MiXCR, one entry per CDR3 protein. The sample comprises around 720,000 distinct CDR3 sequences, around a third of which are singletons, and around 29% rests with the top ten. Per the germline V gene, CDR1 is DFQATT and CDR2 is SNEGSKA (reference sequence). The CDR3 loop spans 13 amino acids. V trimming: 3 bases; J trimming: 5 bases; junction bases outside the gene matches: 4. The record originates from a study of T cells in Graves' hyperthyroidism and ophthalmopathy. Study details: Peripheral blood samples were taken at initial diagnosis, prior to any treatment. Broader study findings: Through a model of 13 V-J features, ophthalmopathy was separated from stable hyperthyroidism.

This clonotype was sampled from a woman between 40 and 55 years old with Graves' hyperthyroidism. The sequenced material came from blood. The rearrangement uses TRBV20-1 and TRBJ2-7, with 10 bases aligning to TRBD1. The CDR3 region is CSARPGTGDEQYF. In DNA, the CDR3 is TGCAGTGCTAGGCCCGGGACAGGGGACGAGCAGTACTTC.